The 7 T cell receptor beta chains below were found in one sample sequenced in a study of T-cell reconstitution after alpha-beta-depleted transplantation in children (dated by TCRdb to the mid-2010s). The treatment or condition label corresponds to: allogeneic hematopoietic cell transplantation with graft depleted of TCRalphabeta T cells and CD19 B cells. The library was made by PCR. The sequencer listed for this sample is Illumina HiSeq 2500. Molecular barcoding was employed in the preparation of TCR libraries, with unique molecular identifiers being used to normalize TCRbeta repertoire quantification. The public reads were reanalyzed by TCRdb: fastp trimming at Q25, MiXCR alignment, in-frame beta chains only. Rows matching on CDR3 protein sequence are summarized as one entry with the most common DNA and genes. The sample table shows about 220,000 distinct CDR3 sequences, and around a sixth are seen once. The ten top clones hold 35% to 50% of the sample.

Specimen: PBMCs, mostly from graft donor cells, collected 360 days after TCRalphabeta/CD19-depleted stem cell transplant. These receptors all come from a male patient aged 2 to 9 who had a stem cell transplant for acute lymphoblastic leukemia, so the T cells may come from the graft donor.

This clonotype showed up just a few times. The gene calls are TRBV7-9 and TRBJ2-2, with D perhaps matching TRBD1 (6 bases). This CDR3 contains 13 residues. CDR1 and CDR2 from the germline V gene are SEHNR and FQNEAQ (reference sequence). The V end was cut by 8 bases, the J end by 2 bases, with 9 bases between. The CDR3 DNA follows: TGTGCCAGCGCAGGGGTTAACACCGGGGAGCTGTTTTTT. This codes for CASAGVNTGELFF.

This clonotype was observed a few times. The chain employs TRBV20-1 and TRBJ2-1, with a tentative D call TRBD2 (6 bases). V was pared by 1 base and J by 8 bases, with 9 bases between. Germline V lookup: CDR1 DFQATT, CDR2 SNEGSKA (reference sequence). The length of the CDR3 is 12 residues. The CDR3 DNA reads TGCAGTGCTAGAGCGGGAGTACATGAGCAGTTCTTC. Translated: CSARAGVHEQFF.

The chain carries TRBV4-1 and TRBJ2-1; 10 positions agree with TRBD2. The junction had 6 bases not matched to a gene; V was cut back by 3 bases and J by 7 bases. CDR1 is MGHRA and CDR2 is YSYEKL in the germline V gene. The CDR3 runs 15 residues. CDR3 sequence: CASSHPAGGRNEQFF. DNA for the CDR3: TGCGCCAGCAGCCACCCAGCGGGGGGGCGAAATGAGCAGTTCTTC.

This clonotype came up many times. CDR3 protein: CASSYRGGGSYNSPLHF. DNA for the CDR3: TGTGCCAGCAGCTACAGGGGAGGGGGCTCCTATAATTCACCCCTCCACTTT. This sequence joins TRBV7-2 and TRBJ1-6; 7 nucleotides line up with TRBD1. The V and J ends lost 4 bases and 0 bases, in that order; junction bases with no gene match: 6. Germline V CDR1 and CDR2: SGHTA, FQGNSA. This CDR3 comprises 17 residues.

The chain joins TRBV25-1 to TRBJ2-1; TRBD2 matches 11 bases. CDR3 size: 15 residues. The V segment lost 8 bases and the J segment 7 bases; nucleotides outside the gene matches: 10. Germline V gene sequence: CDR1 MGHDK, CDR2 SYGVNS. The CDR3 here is CASLTSSGGGNEQFF. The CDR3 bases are TGTGCCAGCCTAACGAGTAGCGGGGGGGGTAATGAGCAGTTCTTC.

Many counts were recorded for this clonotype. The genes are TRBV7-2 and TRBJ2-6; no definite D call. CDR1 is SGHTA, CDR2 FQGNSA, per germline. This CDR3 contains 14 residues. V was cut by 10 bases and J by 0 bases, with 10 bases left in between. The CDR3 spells CATETNSGANVLTF. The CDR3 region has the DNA TGTGCCACCGAAACCAACTCTGGGGCCAACGTCCTGACTTTC.

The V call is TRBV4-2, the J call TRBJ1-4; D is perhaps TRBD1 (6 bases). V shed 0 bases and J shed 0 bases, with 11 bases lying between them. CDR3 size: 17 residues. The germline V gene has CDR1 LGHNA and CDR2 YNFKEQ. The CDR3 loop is CASSQDRGRSTNEKLFF. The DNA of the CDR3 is TGTGCCAGCAGCCAAGACCGGGGGCGTTCAACTAATGAAAAACTGTTTTTT.